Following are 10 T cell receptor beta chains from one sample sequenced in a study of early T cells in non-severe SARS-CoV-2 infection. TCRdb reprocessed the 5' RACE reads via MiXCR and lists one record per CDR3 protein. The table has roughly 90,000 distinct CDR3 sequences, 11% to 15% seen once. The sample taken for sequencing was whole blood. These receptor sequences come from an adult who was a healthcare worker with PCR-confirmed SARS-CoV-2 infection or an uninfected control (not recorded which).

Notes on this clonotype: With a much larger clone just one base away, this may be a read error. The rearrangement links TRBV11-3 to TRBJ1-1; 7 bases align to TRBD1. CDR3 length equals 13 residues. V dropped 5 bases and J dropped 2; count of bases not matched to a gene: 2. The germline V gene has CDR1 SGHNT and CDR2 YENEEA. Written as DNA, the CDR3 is TGTGCCAGCAGCCGGGACAGTAACACTGAAGCTTTCTTT. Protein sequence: CASSRDSNTEAFF.

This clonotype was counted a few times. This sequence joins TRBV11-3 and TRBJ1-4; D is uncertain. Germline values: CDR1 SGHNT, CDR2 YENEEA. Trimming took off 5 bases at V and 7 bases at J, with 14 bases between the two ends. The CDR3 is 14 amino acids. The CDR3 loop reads CASSPNPRGEKLFF. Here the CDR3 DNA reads TGTGCCAGCAGCCCTAACCCCCGGGGTGAAAAACTGTTTTTT.

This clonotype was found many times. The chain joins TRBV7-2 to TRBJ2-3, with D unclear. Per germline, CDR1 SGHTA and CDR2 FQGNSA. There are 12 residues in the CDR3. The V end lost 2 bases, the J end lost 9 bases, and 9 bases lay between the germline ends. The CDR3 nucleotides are TGTGCCAGCAGCTTACCCTTGCCCACGCAGTATTTT. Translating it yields CASSLPLPTQYF.

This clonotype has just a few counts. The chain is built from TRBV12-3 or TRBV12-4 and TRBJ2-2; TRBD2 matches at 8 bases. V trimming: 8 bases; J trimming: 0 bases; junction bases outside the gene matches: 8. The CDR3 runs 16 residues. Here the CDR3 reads CASDGSGGSNTGELFF. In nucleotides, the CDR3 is TGTGCCAGCGACGGAAGCGGGGGATCGAACACCGGGGAGCTGTTTTTT.

The CDR3 nucleotides are TGTGCCAGCAGTTCGACAGGGGGGATAGCCAAAAACATTCAGTACTTC. It translates to CASSSTGGIAKNIQYF. This chain links TRBV12-3 or TRBV12-4 with TRBJ2-4; 9 nucleotides align to TRBD1. V shed 4 bases and J 0 bases; nucleotides not matched to a gene: 4. CDR3 size: 16 residues.

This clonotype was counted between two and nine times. CDR3 bases: TGTGCCAGCAGACAACGGGACAGGGACTACGAGCAGTACTTC. This gives the protein CASRQRDRDYEQYF. The rearrangement uses TRBV6-1 and TRBJ2-7, with TRBD1 identical over 9 bases. V shed 6 bases, J shed 3 bases, and the junction held 6 bases outside the gene matches. This CDR3 is built from 14 residues. Germline CDR1 and CDR2: MNHNS and SASEGT.

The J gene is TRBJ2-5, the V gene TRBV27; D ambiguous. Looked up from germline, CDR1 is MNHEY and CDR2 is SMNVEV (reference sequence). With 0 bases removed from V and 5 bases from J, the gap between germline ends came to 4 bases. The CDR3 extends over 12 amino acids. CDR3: CASSLSGETQYF. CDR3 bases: TGTGCCAGCAGTTTATCTGGGGAGACCCAGTACTTC.

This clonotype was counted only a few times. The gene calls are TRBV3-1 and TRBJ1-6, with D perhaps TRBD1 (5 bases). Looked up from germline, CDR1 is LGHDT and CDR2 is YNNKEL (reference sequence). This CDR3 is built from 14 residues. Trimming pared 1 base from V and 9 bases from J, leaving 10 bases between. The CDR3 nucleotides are TGTGCCAGCAGCCAAGGGGCAGGGAGTTCACCCCTCCACTTT. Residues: CASSQGAGSSPLHF.

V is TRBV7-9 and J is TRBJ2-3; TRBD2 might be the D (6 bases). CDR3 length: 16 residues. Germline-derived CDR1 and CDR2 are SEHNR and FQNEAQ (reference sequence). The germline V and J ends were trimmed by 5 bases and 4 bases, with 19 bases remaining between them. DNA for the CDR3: TGTGCCAGCAGCCTAGGGACGTCCGGAGGGTCAGATACGCAGTATTTT. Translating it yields CASSLGTSGGSDTQYF.

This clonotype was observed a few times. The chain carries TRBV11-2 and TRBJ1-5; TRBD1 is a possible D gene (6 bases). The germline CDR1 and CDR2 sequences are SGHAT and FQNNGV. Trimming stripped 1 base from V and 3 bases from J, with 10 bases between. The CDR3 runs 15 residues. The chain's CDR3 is CASSLGAGANQPQHF. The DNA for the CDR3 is TGTGCCAGCAGCTTAGGGGCAGGGGCCAATCAGCCCCAGCATTTT.